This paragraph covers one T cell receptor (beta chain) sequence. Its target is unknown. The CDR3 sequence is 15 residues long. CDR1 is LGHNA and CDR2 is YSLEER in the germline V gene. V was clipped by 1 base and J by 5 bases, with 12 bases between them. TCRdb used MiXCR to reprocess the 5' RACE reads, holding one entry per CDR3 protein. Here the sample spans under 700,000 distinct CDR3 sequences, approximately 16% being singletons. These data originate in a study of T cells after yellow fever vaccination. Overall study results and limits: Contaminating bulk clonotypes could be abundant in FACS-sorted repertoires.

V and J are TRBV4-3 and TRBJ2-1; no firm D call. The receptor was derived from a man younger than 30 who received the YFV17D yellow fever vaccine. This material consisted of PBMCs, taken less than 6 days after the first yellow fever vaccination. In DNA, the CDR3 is TGCGCCAGCAGCCAAGGGGCCAGGATTAACAATGAGCAGTTCTTC. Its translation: CASSQGARINNEQFF.